What follows is one TCR beta chain and its context. The antigen remains unidentified. This specimen belongs to a study of cytomegalovirus exposure and HLA in healthy donors. Study as a whole: Among about 179 million T cells, an earlier analysis found 120 million or so unique TCR beta sequences. Study-wide findings and caveats: Reports indicated that the classifier achieved high specificity and sensitivity in diagnosing cytomegalovirus status.

It was with 60 Vbeta and 13 Jbeta primers that the PCR ran. Per the original methods: A follow-up analysis tallied about 80 million unique TCR beta chains, roughly 11 million shared. Using immunoSEQ multiplex PCR, the repertoire was profiled, and TCRdb retains in-frame clones only, with some absent. V, J and clone size are those of that table, while D and trimming were read from the DNA. Among 100,000 to 150,000 clones, roughly 82% were seen once, and the ten largest hold approximately 2.5%. Donors counted as nominally healthy when sampled, yet unrecorded immune exposures were likely. This CDR3 region has 13 residues. Germline values: CDR1 SGHAT, CDR2 FQNNGV. The ends were cut back, 3 bases at V and 10 bases at J, with 15 bases in the middle.

The genes are TRBV11-2 and TRBJ1-1; tentatively, D is TRBD1 (5 bases). The specimen sequenced was PBMCs. The sequence was obtained from a man aged 50 to 59 in good health and CMV-seronegative. The CDR3 loop reads CASSFGQQVVAFF. Written as DNA, the CDR3 is TGTGCCAGCAGCTTTGGCCAACAGGTCGTAGCTTTCTTT.